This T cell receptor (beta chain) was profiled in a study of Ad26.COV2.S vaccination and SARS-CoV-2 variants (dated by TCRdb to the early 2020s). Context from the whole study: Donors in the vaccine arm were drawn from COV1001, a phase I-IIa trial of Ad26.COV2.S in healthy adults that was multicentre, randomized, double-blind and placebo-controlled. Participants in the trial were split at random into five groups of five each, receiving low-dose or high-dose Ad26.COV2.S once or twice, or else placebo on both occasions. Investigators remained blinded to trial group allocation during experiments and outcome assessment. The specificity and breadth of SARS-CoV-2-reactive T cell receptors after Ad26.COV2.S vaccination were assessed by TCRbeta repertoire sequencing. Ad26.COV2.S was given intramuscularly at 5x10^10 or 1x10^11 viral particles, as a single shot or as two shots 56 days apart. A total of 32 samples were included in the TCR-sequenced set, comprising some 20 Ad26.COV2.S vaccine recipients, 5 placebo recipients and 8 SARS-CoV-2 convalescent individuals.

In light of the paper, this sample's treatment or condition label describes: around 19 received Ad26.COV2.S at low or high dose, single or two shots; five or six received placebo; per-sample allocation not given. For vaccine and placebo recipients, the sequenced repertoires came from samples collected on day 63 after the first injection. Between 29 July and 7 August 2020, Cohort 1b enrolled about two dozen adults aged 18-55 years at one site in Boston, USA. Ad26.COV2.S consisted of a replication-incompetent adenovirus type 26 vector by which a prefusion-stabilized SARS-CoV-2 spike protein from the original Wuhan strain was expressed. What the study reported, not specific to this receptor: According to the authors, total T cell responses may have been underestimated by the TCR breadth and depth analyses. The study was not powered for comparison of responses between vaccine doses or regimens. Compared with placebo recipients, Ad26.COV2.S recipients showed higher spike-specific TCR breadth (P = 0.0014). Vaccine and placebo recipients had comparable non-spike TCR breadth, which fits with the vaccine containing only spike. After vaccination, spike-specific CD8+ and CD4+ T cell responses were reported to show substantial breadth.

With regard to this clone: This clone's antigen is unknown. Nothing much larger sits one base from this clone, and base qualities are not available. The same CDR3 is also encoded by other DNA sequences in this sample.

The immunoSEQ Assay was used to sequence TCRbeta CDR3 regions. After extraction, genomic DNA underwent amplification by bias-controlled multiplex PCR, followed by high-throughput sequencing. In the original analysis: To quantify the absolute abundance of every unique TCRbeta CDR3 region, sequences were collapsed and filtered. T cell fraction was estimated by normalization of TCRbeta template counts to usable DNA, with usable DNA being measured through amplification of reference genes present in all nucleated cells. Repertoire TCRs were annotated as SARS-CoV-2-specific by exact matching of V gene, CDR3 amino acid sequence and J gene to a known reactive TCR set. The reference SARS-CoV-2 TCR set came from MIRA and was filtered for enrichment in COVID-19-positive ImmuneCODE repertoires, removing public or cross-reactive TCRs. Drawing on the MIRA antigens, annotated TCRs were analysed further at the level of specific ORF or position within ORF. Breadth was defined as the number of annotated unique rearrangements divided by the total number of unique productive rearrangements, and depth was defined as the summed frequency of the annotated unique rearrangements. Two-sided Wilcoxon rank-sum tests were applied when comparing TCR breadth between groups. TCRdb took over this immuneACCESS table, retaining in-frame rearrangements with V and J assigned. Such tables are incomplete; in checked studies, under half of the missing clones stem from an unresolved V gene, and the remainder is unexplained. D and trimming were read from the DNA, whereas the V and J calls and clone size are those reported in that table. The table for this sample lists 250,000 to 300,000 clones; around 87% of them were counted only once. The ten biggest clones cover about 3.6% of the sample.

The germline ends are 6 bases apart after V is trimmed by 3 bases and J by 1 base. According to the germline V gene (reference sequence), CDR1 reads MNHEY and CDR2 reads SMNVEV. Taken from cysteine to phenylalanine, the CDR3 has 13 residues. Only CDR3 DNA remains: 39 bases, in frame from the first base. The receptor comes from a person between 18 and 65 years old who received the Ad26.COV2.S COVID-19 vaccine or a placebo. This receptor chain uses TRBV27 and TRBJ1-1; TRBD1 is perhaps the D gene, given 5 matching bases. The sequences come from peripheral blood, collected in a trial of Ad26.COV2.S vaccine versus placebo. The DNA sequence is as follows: TGTGCCAGCAGTTTCGGACAGAACACTGAAGCTTTCTTT. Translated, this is CASSFGQNTEAFF.